These T cell receptor beta chains were read from a single sample in a study of regulatory T cells in long-lasting Graves disease. TCRdb independently ran MiXCR on the multiplex PCR reads; one entry per CDR3 protein. The sample holds hundreds of thousands of distinct CDR3 sequences, 22% seen once. This material consisted of peripheral blood mononuclear cells (PBMCs), taken when the disease was refractory, from a patient treated with antithyroid drugs. These receptors all stem from a female donor with Graves disease. Both conserved end residues are part of each CDR3. D genes are given only for firm matches. Size values are once, few and many counts, or a class for expanded clones, and some rows have none.

D: .
V: TRBV12-3/TRBV12-4
size: many
J: TRBJ1-2
DNA: TGTGCCAGCAGTTTAGCGAGGGCAGGGACGACATTAGGCTACACCTTC
CDR3: CASSLARAGTTLGYTF

D: TRBD2
V: TRBV20-1
size: few
J: TRBJ2-1
DNA: TGCAGTGCGACCGGGACTAGCGGGGTTAATGAGCAGTTCTTC
CDR3: CSATGTSGVNEQFF

D: TRBD1
V: TRBV28
size: many
J: TRBJ1-6
DNA: TGTGCCAGCAGCCGAGGGGGCAGGTATAATTCACCCCTCCACTTT
CDR3: CASSRGGRYNSPLHF

D: TRBD2
V: TRBV12-3/TRBV12-4
size: .
J: TRBJ2-2
DNA: TGTGCCAGCAGTTTAGTGTCCGGGAGGGCCCTCGCCGGGGAGCTGTTTTTT
CDR3: CASSLVSGRALAGELFF

D: .
V: TRBV18
size: .
J: TRBJ1-5
DNA: TGTGCCAGCTCACCAGACGGATTAAATCAGCCCCAGCATTTT
CDR3: CASSPDGLNQPQHF

D: TRBD2
V: TRBV12-3/TRBV12-4
size: many
J: TRBJ2-5
DNA: TGTGCCAGCAGTTCAACTAGCGGGAGTCTGTTAGAGACCCAGTACTTC
CDR3: CASSSTSGSLLETQYF

D: .
V: TRBV20-1
size: .
J: TRBJ1-4
DNA: TGCAGTGCTAGAGTGGGGTTGGGGGAAAAACTGTTTTTT
CDR3: CSARVGLGEKLFF

D: .
V: TRBV10-3
size: few
J: TRBJ1-2
DNA: TGTGCCATCAGTGAGGTGGAGGGCTGGAAGTTATATGGCTACACCTTC
CDR3: CAISEVEGWKLYGYTF

D: .
V: TRBV5-8
size: few
J: TRBJ2-5
DNA: TGTGCCAGCAGCTTGAGCGGAGCGAGCGGTGGGCAAGAGACCCAGTACTTC
CDR3: CASSLSGASGGQETQYF

D: .
V: TRBV2
size: .
J: TRBJ2-4
DNA: TGTGCCAGCAGTGACGGGTTAGCCAAAAACATTCAGTACTTC
CDR3: CASSDGLAKNIQYF

D: .
V: TRBV29-1
size: .
J: TRBJ1-1
DNA: TGCAGCGTTGATGAGGGGTGGGACACTGAAGCTTTCTTT
CDR3: CSVDEGWDTEAFF

D: .
V: TRBV11-2
size: .
J: TRBJ2-5
DNA: TGTGCCAGCAGCTCTCTAAATCAGGGTGAGGAGACCCAGTACTTC
CDR3: CASSSLNQGEETQYF

D: TRBD1
V: TRBV28
size: many
J: TRBJ2-7
DNA: TGTGCCAGCAGTTTTCTCGGGACAGCTCCCTACGAGCAGTACTTC
CDR3: CASSFLGTAPYEQYF

D: .
V: TRBV28
size: .
J: TRBJ2-3
DNA: TGTGCCTGGCGGGGGCGGGGGATAGATACGCAGTATTTT
CDR3: CAWRGRGIDTQYF

D: TRBD2
V: TRBV9
size: .
J: TRBJ2-7
DNA: TGTGCCAGCAGTACCACGGCGGGGGCCTACGAGCAGTACTTC
CDR3: CASSTTAGAYEQYF

D: TRBD2
V: TRBV5-4
size: .
J: TRBJ2-1
DNA: TGTGCCAGCAGCTTACTAGCGGGGGTTGGATTAGGTGAGCAGTTCTTC
CDR3: CASSLLAGVGLGEQFF